This T cell receptor beta chain was captured by sequencing in a study of blood T cell repertoires in COVID-19. In the study overall: There were acute and convalescent COVID-19 samples, and they came from the United States, Italy and Spain.

Per the study methods: Amplified reference gene primers provided the basis for estimating nucleated cell counts. TCRdb's copy holds only in-frame clones and misses some; the assay was immunoSEQ multiplex PCR. The V and J calls and clone size are taken from that table; D and trimming were inferred from the DNA. The sample shows about 270,000 clones, 82% of them seen only once. This clone was counted only a few times. Germline V gene lookup returns CDR1 MDHEN and CDR2 SYDVKM. The CDR3 is made up of 12 amino acids. Trimming cost V 7 bases and J 5 bases, with 11 bases left between them. The specimen was peripheral blood. This sequence originates from a woman aged 18-30 years with acute or convalescent COVID-19. The V and J genes are TRBV28 and TRBJ2-5; tentatively, D is TRBD1 (6 bases). Written as DNA, the CDR3 is TGTGCCAGCACGACTCAGGGGGAGACCCAGTACTTC. It translates to CASTTQGETQYF.